Listed below are T cell receptor beta chains from one sample, sequenced in a study of PD-L1 blockade in urothelial cancer. The protocol was immunoSEQ multiplex PCR, while the TCRdb copy is restricted to in-frame clones and leaves out a portion. The sample gives over 45,000 clones, 70% to 90% of which show up once; 22% is in the top ten. The sample in question was PBMCs, obtained around atezolizumab (anti-PD-L1) treatment. These receptors all come from a man aged 60 to 69 with urothelial cancer. The CDR3 runs from the conserved cysteine through the conserved F or W. Fields, in order: CDR3 length, J gene, clone size, D gene, V gene, CDR3 protein, CDR3 DNA. The D gene is left open where the match is weak. Clone size is stated in some rows and not others, as once, few, many or a class when expanded.

13	TRBJ1-1	NA	NA	TRBV18	CASLRTDNTEAFF	TGTGCCAGCCTGAGGACAGATAACACTGAAGCTTTCTTT
16	TRBJ1-1	NA	TRBD1	TRBV5-1	CASSSWAGGPNTEAFF	TGCGCCAGCAGCTCATGGGCAGGGGGACCGAACACTGAAGCTTTCTTT
14	TRBJ2-1	NA	TRBD1	TRBV5-1	CASSRDRAYNEQFF	TGCGCCAGCAGCCGGGACAGGGCATACAATGAGCAGTTCTTC
15	TRBJ2-1	NA	TRBD1	TRBV5-1	CASSSSGGTYNEQFF	TGCGCCAGCAGCAGCTCAGGGGGTACCTACAATGAGCAGTTCTTC
15	TRBJ1-5	once	NA	TRBV4-1	CASSPTSTGLGPQHF	TGCGCCAGCAGCCCCACTAGTACAGGGTTAGGCCCCCAGCATTTT
15	TRBJ2-1	NA	TRBD1	TRBV19	CASRPDRGYRNEQFF	TGTGCCAGTAGACCCGACAGGGGGTATCGGAATGAGCAGTTCTTC
14	TRBJ2-7	NA	TRBD2	TRBV6-5	CASRIAGGPLKQYF	TGTGCCAGCAGAATAGCGGGAGGACCCTTGAAGCAGTACTTC
14	TRBJ1-5	NA	NA	TRBV5-1	CASSMGGSNQPQHF	TGCGCCAGCTCAATGGGGGGTAGCAATCAGCCCCAGCATTTT
15	TRBJ2-7	NA	NA	TRBV13	CASSLETGVQYEQYF	TGTGCCAGCAGCTTAGAGACAGGCGTTCAATACGAGCAGTACTTC
13	TRBJ2-7	NA	NA	TRBV12-5	CASGYAASYEQYF	TGTGCTAGTGGTTACGCCGCTAGCTACGAGCAGTACTTC
13	TRBJ1-1	NA	NA	TRBV4-1	CASSRGQSTEAFF	TGCGCCAGCAGCCGAGGACAGAGCACTGAAGCTTTCTTT
16	TRBJ2-2	NA	NA	TRBV2	CASSGAGVPGTGELFF	TGTGCCAGCAGTGGGGCAGGGGTCCCCGGGACCGGGGAGCTGTTTTTT
14	TRBJ2-7	NA	TRBD1	TRBV5-1	CASSDQGQGTTPVF	TGCGCCAGCAGCGACCAAGGACAGGGCACTACTCCGGTCTTC
13	TRBJ1-1	NA	TRBD1	TRBV29-1	CSVSTGRNTEAFF	TGCAGCGTTTCGACAGGGAGGAACACTGAAGCTTTCTTT
17	TRBJ2-3	once	TRBD2	TRBV5-1	CASSLDPASGITDTQYF	TGCGCCAGCAGCTTGGATCCGGCTAGCGGGATCACAGATACGCAGTATTTT
14	TRBJ1-5	NA	TRBD1	TRBV11-2	CASSLGQGNQPQHF	TGTGCCAGCAGCTTAGGACAGGGAAATCAGCCCCAGCATTTT
18	TRBJ1-4	NA	NA	TRBV4-3	CASSASIVGSSIGEKLFF	TGCGCCAGCAGCGCTTCGATTGTGGGGAGTTCCATTGGTGAAAAACTGTTTTTT
16	TRBJ2-7	NA	TRBD2	TRBV10-3	CAISEPRKDPGLAVFF	TGTGCCATCAGTGAGCCGAGGAAAGACCCGGGACTAGCGGTATTCTTC
14	TRBJ1-1	NA	NA	TRBV2	CASSVHRLNTEAFF	TGTGCCAGCTCAGTGCACAGACTAAACACTGAAGCTTTCTTT
15	TRBJ2-7	NA	TRBD2	TRBV10-2	CASRTGGGSSYEQYF	TGCGCCAGCAGAACCGGGGGGGGGAGCTCCTACGAGCAGTACTTC
14	TRBJ2-7	once	NA	TRBV6-6	CASRPDGSSYEQYF	TGTGCCAGCAGACCTGACGGGAGCTCCTACGAGCAGTACTTC
13	TRBJ1-6	NA	NA	TRBV14	CASSQVQESPLHF	TGTGCCAGCAGCCAAGTCCAGGAATCACCCCTCCACTTT
14	TRBJ2-7	NA	TRBD1	TRBV7-2	CASSRRTGDHEQYF	TGTGCCAGCAGCCGACGGACAGGGGACCACGAGCAGTACTTC
15	TRBJ2-1	NA	TRBD1	TRBV9	CASSETGSPYNEQFF	TGTGCCAGCAGCGAGACAGGGTCTCCCTACAATGAGCAGTTCTTC
15	TRBJ2-7	NA	TRBD2	TRBV5-1	CASSSSSGTFHEQYF	TGCGCCAGCAGCTCCTCTAGCGGGACATTTCACGAGCAGTACTTC
15	TRBJ1-6	NA	TRBD1	TRBV6-1	CASSEAGTGETPLHF	TGTGCCAGCAGTGAAGCTGGGACAGGTGAGACACCCCTCCACTTT
12	TRBJ2-7	once	TRBD1	TRBV5-1	CASSWTGDEQYF	TGCGCCAGCAGCTGGACAGGGGACGAGCAGTACTTC
16	TRBJ1-5	once	TRBD1	TRBV15	CATSIYRDRGPGPQHF	TGTGCCACCAGCATTTACCGGGACAGGGGGCCCGGGCCCCAGCATTTT
17	TRBJ2-1	NA	TRBD2	TRBV5-1	CASSLAVASGRVGEQFF	TGCGCCAGCAGCTTGGCTGTGGCTAGCGGGAGAGTGGGGGAGCAGTTCTTC
15	TRBJ1-4	NA	TRBD1	TRBV7-9	CASSQRQGDNEKLFF	TGTGCCAGCAGCCAAAGACAGGGAGATAATGAAAAACTGTTTTTT
12	TRBJ1-1	NA	NA	TRBV30	CAWRAGFGEAFF	TGTGCCTGGAGGGCGGGGTTTGGTGAAGCTTTCTTT
11	TRBJ2-7	NA	NA	TRBV11-2	CASSPLQEQYF	TGTGCCAGCAGCCCTCTTCAGGAGCAGTACTTC
18	TRBJ2-2	NA	TRBD2	TRBV5-1	CASSRGLAGGFNTGELFF	TGCGCCAGCAGCCGCGGACTAGCGGGAGGATTCAACACCGGGGAGCTGTTTTTT